Given below is one TCR beta chain in context. This clonotype was found a few times. Its specific antigen is unknown. The sample holds no much larger clone one base away, and base qualities are not on file. The data derive from a study of T cell repertoires in cytomegalovirus infection (dated by TCRdb to between 2019 and 2020). For context, the study as a whole: The HLA type of each donor mattered for the analysis, because public TCR beta signatures pointed to carriage of CMV infection along with the matching HLA type. The paper's findings and limits, for the study overall: In both this cohort and an independent cohort of 300 to 450 donors, the cumulative frequency of public TCR beta family members distinguished carriers of CMV infection plus the relevant HLA type. The ex vivo response was dominated by HLA-C-restricted CMV-specific TCR beta clonotypes, and the single most frequent clonotype in two of eight donors was supplied by these HLA-C-restricted clonotypes.

Sequencing was performed on an Illumina HiSeq 1500. TCRdb itself trimmed the public reads at Q25 with fastp, ran MiXCR and retained productive beta chains. Rows are combined by CDR3 protein, so each entry shows the most common genes and DNA. The sample profile shows approximately 500,000 distinct CDR3 sequences; around 27% of them were found once. The ten biggest clones cover less than 15% of the sample. A distance of 15 bases separates the germline ends of V and J, which lose 6 bases and 3 bases respectively. Including cysteine and valine, the CDR3 has 14 amino acids. The kept DNA is CDR3 alone, 42 bases in frame from the first base. The germline V gene sets CDR1 to MNHEY and CDR2 to SVGEGT.

Sequencing was performed on PBMCs. The sequence was obtained from a human donor in good health (CMV status not recorded). Some clones in this sample may be carry-over from other donors' samples. Here the chain combines TRBV6-2 or TRBV6-3 and TRBJ2-7; the D call is possibly TRBD1 or TRBD2, each sharing 5 bases. The CDR3 corresponds to CASRSSGRNYEQYV. The DNA sequence is TGTGCCAGCAGAAGCTCGGGACGGAACTACGAGCAGTACGTC.